The 11 T cell receptor beta chains given below trace back to one sample, sequenced in a study of CXCR3-negative and CXCR3-positive naive CD8 T cells. Preparation of TRB cDNA libraries relied on 5' RACE carrying UMI labels. For each CDR3 protein, TCRdb gives one entry from its re-call of the 5' RACE reads, without DNA. The sample totals about 84,000 distinct CDR3 sequences. These receptors have no known antigen. Study observations and caveats: Naive CXCR3-positive cells had TRB CDR3s more hydrophobic than those of CXCR3-negative naive cells.

Material: naive CXCR3+ CD8+ T cells from blood. Regarding subset: CD45RO-CCR7+CD27+CD95- naive CD8+ T cells expressing CXCR3 (TNR3+). Receptors originate from a human donor in good health. Some clones in this sample may be carry-over from other donors' samples.

The V gene is TRBV5-8, the J gene TRBJ2-1; as DNA is missing, the TRBD2 call by TCRdb cannot be tested. The CDR3 is 15 amino acids. Germline V gene lookup returns CDR1 SGHTS and CDR2 YDEGEE. CDR3: CASSKPRVLYNEQFF.

The chain carries TRBV4-1 and TRBJ1-2; TCRdb returns TRBD1, unconfirmable since there is no DNA. Germline loops: CDR1 MGHRA, CDR2 YSYEKL. The CDR3 sequence is 13 residues long. CDR3 amino acids: CASSQEGGYGYTF.

The chain carries TRBV7-2 and TRBJ1-4. Germline CDR1 and CDR2: SGHTA and FQGNSA. The CDR3 totals 14 residues. The CDR3 sequence: CASSLQIRNEKLFF.

The V gene is TRBV20-1, the J gene TRBJ2-7; TCRdb lists TRBD1, though no DNA is available to test this call. Per germline, CDR1 DFQATT and CDR2 SNEGSKA (reference sequence). The CDR3 length is 13 residues. The chain's CDR3 is CSAIRDRGYEQYF.

The chain couples TRBV20-1 to TRBJ1-2. This CDR3 is built from 15 residues. Germline values: CDR1 DFQATT, CDR2 SNEGSKA (reference sequence). CDR3 amino acids: CSARSSDTANYGYTF.

The genes are TRBV6-6 and TRBJ2-2; TCRdb selects TRBD1, and the lack of DNA leaves this call unchecked. The CDR3 runs 15 residues. Germline V CDR1 and CDR2: MNHNY, SVGAGI (reference sequence). CDR3 loop: CASSYPDKRPGELFF.

V is TRBV7-6 and J is TRBJ2-1; TCRdb indicates TRBD1, and absent DNA this call remains unverified. The CDR3 length is 17 residues. CDR1 SGHVS and CDR2 FNYEAQ come from the germline V gene. CDR3 sequence: CASSLPSGTALNNEQFF.

This CDR3 is CASSSVPRGPGELFF. The chain links TRBV6-2 or TRBV6-3 to TRBJ2-2; the TCRdb call, TRBD2, lacks DNA for checking. The CDR3 is made up of 15 amino acids. Per germline, CDR1 MNHEY and CDR2 SVGEGT.

This sequence joins TRBV7-7 and TRBJ2-7; no DNA is available, so the TRBD1 call from TCRdb remains unchecked. The CDR3 loop spans 14 amino acids. Germline CDR1 SSHAT, CDR2 FNYEAQ (reference sequence). The CDR3 sequence: CASSLSAGDDEQYF.

The chain links TRBV12-3 or TRBV12-4 to TRBJ2-5; TCRdb lists TRBD2, though no DNA is available to test this call. This CDR3 contains 14 residues. The CDR3: CASSPPAAGETQYF.

The CDR3 here is CASSQDFPVLDGYTF. The chain couples TRBV4-1 to TRBJ1-2. CDR1 and CDR2 from the germline V gene are MGHRA and YSYEKL. The CDR3 length is 15 residues.